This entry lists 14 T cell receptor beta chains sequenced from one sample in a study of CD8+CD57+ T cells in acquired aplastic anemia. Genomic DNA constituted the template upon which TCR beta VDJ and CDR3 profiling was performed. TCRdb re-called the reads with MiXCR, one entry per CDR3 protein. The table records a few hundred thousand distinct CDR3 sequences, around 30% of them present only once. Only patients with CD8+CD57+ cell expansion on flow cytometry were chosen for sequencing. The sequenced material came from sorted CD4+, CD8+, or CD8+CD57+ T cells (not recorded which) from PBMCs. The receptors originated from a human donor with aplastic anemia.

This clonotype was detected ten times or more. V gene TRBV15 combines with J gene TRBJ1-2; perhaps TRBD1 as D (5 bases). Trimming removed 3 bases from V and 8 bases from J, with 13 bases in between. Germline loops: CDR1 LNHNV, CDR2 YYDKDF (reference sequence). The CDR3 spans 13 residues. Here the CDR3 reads CATSRAKGSGYTF. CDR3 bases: TGTGCCACCAGCAGGGCGAAGGGGAGCGGCTACACCTTC.

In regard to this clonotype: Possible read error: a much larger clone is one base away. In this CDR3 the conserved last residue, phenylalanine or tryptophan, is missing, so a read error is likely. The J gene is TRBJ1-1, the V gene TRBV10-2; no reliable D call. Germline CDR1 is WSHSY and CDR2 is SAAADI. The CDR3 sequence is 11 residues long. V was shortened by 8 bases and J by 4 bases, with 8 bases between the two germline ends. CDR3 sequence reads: CASGESTEAFL. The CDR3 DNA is TGCGCCAGCGGGGAGAGCACTGAAGCTTTCCTT.

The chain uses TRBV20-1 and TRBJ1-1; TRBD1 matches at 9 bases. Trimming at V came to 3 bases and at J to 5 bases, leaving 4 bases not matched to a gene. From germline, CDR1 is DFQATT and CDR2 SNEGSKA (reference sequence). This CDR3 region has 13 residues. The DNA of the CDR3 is TGCAGTGCTAGGGGGACAGGGCATACTGAAGCTTTCTTT. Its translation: CSARGTGHTEAFF.

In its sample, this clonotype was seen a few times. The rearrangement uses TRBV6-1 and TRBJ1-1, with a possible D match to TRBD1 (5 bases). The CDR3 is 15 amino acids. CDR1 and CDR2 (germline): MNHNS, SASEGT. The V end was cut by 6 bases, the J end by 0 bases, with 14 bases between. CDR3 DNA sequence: TGTGCCAGCAGGGGGCAGGCAATTATGAACACTGAAGCTTTCTTT. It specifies CASRGQAIMNTEAFF.

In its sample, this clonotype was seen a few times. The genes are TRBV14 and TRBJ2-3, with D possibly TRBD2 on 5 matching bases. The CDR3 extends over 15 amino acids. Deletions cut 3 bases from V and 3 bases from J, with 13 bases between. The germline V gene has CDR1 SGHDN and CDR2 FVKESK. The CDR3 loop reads CASSQQLRRTDTQYF. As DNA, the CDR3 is TGTGCCAGCAGCCAGCAACTTCGGAGGACAGATACGCAGTATTTT.

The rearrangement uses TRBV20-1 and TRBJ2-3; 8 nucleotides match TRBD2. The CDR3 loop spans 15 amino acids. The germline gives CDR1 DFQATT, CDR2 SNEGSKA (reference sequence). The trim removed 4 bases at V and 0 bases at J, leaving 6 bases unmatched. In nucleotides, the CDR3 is TGCAGTGCTAATCTTAGCGGGGATAGCACAGATACGCAGTATTTT. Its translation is CSANLSGDSTDTQYF.

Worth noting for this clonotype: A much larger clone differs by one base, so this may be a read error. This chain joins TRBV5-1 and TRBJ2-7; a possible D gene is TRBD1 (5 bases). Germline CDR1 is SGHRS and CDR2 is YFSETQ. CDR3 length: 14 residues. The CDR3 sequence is CANSLGQATYEQYF. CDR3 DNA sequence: TGCGCCAACAGCTTGGGGCAGGCCACCTACGAGCAGTACTTC.

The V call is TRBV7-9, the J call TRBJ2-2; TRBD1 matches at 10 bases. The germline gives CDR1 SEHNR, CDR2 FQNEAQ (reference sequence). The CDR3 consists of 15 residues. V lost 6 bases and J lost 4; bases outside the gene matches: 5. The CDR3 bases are TGTGCCAGCAGTTGGTGGACAGGGGGCACCGGGGAGCTGTTTTTT. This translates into CASSWWTGGTGELFF.

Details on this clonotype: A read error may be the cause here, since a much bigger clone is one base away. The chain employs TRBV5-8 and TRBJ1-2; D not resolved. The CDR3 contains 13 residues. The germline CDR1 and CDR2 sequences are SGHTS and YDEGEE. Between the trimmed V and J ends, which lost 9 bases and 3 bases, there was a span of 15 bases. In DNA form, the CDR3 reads TGTGCCATCTCACCCCGAACGGACTATGGCTACACCTTC. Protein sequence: CAISPRTDYGYTF.

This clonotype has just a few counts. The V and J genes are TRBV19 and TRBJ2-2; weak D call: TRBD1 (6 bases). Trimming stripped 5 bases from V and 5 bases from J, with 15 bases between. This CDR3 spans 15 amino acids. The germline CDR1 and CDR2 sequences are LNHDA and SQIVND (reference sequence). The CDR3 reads CASSSPGDSTGELFF. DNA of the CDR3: TGTGCCAGTAGTTCCCCAGGGGATTCGACCGGGGAGCTGTTTTTT.

CDR3: CASSPRKGAGETQYF. The CDR3 nucleotides are TGTGCCAGTAGTCCACGTAAGGGGGCAGGTGAGACCCAGTACTTC. The rearrangement uses TRBV19 and TRBJ2-5; 7 positions match TRBD1. Trimming at V came to 5 bases and at J to 5 bases, leaving 11 bases not matched to a gene. The CDR3 length is 15 residues. CDR1 and CDR2 (germline): LNHDA, SQIVND (reference sequence). Using reference TRBV19 and TRBJ2-5 for the parts outside the CDR3, the full variable domain is DGGITQSPKYLFRKEGQNVTLSCEQNLNHDAMYWYRQDPGQGLRLIYYSQIVNDFQKGDIAEGYSVSREKKESFPLTVTSAQKNPTAFYLCASSPRKGAGETQYFGPGTRLLVL.

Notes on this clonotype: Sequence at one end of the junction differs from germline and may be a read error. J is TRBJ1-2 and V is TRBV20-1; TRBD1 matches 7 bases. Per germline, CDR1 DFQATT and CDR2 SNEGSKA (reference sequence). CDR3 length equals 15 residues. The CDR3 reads CSARVTLTGFDGYAF. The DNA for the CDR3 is TGCAGTGCTAGGGTTACCTTGACAGGGTTTGATGGCTACGCCTTC.

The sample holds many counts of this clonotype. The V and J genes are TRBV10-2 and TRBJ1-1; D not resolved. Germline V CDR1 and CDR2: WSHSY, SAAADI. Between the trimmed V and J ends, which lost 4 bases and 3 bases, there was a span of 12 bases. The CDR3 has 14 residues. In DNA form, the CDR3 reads TGCGCCAGCAGTGTTGTGGAGGCACACACTGAAGCTTTCTTT. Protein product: CASSVVEAHTEAFF.

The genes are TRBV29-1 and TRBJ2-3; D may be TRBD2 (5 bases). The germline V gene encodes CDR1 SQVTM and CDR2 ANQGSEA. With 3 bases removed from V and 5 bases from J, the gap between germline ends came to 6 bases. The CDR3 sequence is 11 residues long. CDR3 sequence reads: CSVDRGDTQYF. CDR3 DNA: TGCAGCGTTGATCGGGGAGATACGCAGTATTTT.